Sequencing of this T cell receptor (beta chain) was carried out in a study of blood T cell repertoires in COVID-19. Study as a whole: Samples taken during acute and convalescent COVID-19 were collected in the United States, Italy and Spain.

Recruits, aged about 18 to 95 years, lived in roughly 22 US areas. Which cohort a participant joined came from the clinical history participants gave. Those designated as exposed participants met a COVID-19 case within 2 weeks before study entry. The CDR3 is made up of 12 amino acids. Trimming removed 6 bases from V and 8 bases from J; junction bases left unmatched: 6. CDR1 SGHNT and CDR2 YYREEE come from the germline V gene (reference sequence). Assay used: immunoSEQ multiplex PCR; TCRdb lists only in-frame clones, some missing. The repertoire holds 300,000 to 400,000 clones, more than 85% seen once, with less than 4% in the top ten.

Sequencing input: PBMCs or T cells enriched from blood (not recorded which). The sequence was collected from a woman aged 25 to 39 who had been exposed to COVID-19. The gene calls are TRBV5-4 and TRBJ1-2, with 8 bases fitting TRBD1. The CDR3, as DNA: TGTGCCAGCACCGCTGACAGGGGCGGCTACACCTTC. Its translation: CASTADRGGYTF.